Each of the 25 T cell receptor beta chains below was sequenced from the same sample in a study of blood T cell repertoires in COVID-19. The repertoire was sequenced with immunoSEQ multiplex PCR; TCRdb's copy has only in-frame clones and lacks some. The sample has 250,000 or so clones, about 89% seen once; the top ten hold about 9.3%. Sequenced input: PBMCs or T cells enriched from blood (not recorded which). These receptors were taken from a man aged 40-49 years who had recovered from COVID-19.

The V and J genes are TRBV5-6 and TRBJ2-7; perhaps TRBD2 as D (6 bases). Germline CDR1 SGHDT, CDR2 YYEEEE. This CDR3 has 12 residues. Trimming cost V 1 base and J 6 bases, with 8 bases left between them. The CDR3 bases are TGTGCCAGCAGCTTGTGGGGGGTCGAGCAGTACTTC. Translation gives CASSLWGVEQYF.

The V call is TRBV15, the J call TRBJ1-6, with 8 bases fitting TRBD1. Germline V gene lookup returns CDR1 LNHNV and CDR2 YYDKDF (reference sequence). V was pared by 0 bases and J by 9 bases, with 4 bases of the junction left unmatched. The length of the CDR3 is 15 residues. The DNA for the CDR3 is TGTGCCACCAGCAGAGAGCGCAGGGGGCTTTCACCCCTCCACTTT. Protein product: CATSRERRGLSPLHF.

This clone was seen a handful of times. V is TRBV7-3 and J is TRBJ1-6, with a tentative D call TRBD1 (5 bases). Germline CDR1 is SGHTA and CDR2 is FQGTGA. V gave up 0 bases and J gave up 10 bases, with 10 bases separating them. This CDR3 spans 14 amino acids. The CDR3 sequence is CASSLTGDRSPLHF. The CDR3 DNA reads as TGTGCCAGCAGCTTAACAGGGGATCGGTCACCCCTCCACTTT. The variable domain in full, with the rest retrieved from reference TRBV7-3 and TRBJ1-6, is GAGVSQTPSNKVTEKGKYVELRCDPISGHTALYWYRQSLGQGPEFLIYFQGTGAADDSGLPNDRFFAVRPEGSVSTLKIQRTERGDSAVYLCASSLTGDRSPLHFGNGTRLTVT.

The rearrangement uses TRBV4-1 and TRBJ2-7, with TRBD2 as a possible D gene (6 bases). The length of the CDR3 is 16 residues. Between the trimmed V and J ends, which lost 4 bases and 4 bases, there was a span of 20 bases. Germline values: CDR1 MGHRA, CDR2 YSYEKL. CDR3 nucleotide sequence: TGCGCCAGCAGCCTGGCCGGGAGAAGGGGTTCTTACGAGCAGTACTTC. Amino acids: CASSLAGRRGSYEQYF.

The V gene is TRBV19, the J gene TRBJ2-3, with TRBD2 matching 13 bases. Trimming at V came to 3 bases and at J to 3 bases, leaving 9 bases not matched to a gene. The germline V gene encodes CDR1 LNHDA and CDR2 SQIVND (reference sequence). This CDR3 has 18 residues. The CDR3 DNA reads TGTGCCAGTAGTATGGAGAAACTAGCGGGAGGGAGTACAGATACGCAGTATTTT. Its protein product is CASSMEKLAGGSTDTQYF. Combining the CDR3 with reference TRBV19 and TRBJ2-3 gives the whole variable domain DGGITQSPKYLFRKEGQNVTLSCEQNLNHDAMYWYRQDPGQGLRLIYYSQIVNDFQKGDIAEGYSVSREKKESFPLTVTSAQKNPTAFYLCASSMEKLAGGSTDTQYFGPGTRLTVL.

This clone has just a few counts. The junction and the germline gene differ at one end; a read error may be behind it. The chain combines TRBV11-2 with TRBJ1-1; 9 bases map to TRBD1. Per germline, CDR1 SGHAT and CDR2 FQNNGV. This CDR3 contains 15 residues. CDR3 loop: CASSRPGTGNAEAFF. For the CDR3, the DNA is TGTGCCAGCAGCCGTCCCGGGACAGGGAACGCTGAAGCTTTCTTT.

This clone was detected only once. This chain joins TRBV10-2 and TRBJ2-3, with D maybe TRBD1 (6 bases). V lost 3 bases and J lost 4, with 11 bases in between. Per germline, CDR1 WSHSY and CDR2 SAAADI. The CDR3 length is 14 residues. The CDR3 sequence: CASSDRRGPDTQYF. The CDR3 nucleotides are TGCGCCAGCAGTGACCGCAGGGGCCCAGATACGCAGTATTTT.

The chain is built from TRBV7-2 and TRBJ2-1, with 7 nucleotides matching TRBD1. Per the germline V gene, CDR1 is SGHTA and CDR2 is FQGNSA. The CDR3 contains 15 residues. Trimming removed 5 bases from V and 2 bases from J; junction bases left unmatched: 6. CDR3 nucleotide sequence: TGTGCCAGCAGCCCGGACAGGTCCCCCTACAATGAGCAGTTCTTC. Translation: CASSPDRSPYNEQFF.

This chain joins TRBV28 and TRBJ1-2, with D uncertain. Germline V CDR1 and CDR2: MDHEN, SYDVKM. The CDR3 loop spans 14 amino acids. V shed 2 bases and J shed 3 bases, with 10 bases lying between them. The CDR3 reads CASSLPRRDYGYTF. The CDR3 DNA reads as TGTGCCAGCAGTTTACCCCGCCGGGACTATGGCTACACCTTC.

This chain links TRBV5-1 with TRBJ2-3; D is unclear. The CDR3 is 16 residues long. Between the trimmed V and J ends, which lost 0 bases and 0 bases, there was a span of 11 bases. Germline V gene lookup returns CDR1 SGHRS and CDR2 YFSETQ. The CDR3 spells CASSLAAAPSTDTQYF. CDR3 DNA: TGCGCCAGCAGCTTGGCGGCGGCTCCTAGCACAGATACGCAGTATTTT.

This chain connects TRBV6-5 to TRBJ2-1; D might be TRBD2 (6 bases). Germline assignment: CDR1 MNHEY and CDR2 SVGAGI. The CDR3 covers 12 residues. The V and J ends lost 6 bases and 6 bases respectively, with 9 bases between them. CDR3 protein: CASSGTSNEQFF. In DNA, the CDR3 is TGTGCCAGCAGCGGGACTTCCAATGAGCAGTTCTTC.

This clone was seen a few times. This CDR3 reads CASSTTGMNTEAFF. The CDR3 DNA reads TGTGCCAGCAGTACCACAGGGATGAACACTGAAGCTTTCTTT. V gene TRBV9 combines with J gene TRBJ1-1, with a possible D match to TRBD1 (6 bases). This CDR3 is built from 14 residues. V was shortened by 5 bases and J by 0 bases, with 11 bases between the two germline ends. CDR1 and CDR2 (germline): SGDLS, YYNGEE. Full variable domain (missing parts from reference TRBV9 and TRBJ1-1): DSGVTQTPKHLITATGQRVTLRCSPRSGDLSVYWYQQSLDQGLQFLIQYYNGEERAKGNILERFSAQQFPDLHSELNLSSLELGDSALYFCASSTTGMNTEAFFGQGTRLTVV.

This clone was counted between two and nine times. The rearrangement links TRBV6-5 to TRBJ1-5; 10 bases fit TRBD1. CDR3 length equals 14 residues. After removal of 8 bases from V and 6 bases from J, the junction contained 7 bases not matched to a gene. In germline, CDR1 is MNHEY, CDR2 SVGAGI. The CDR3 reads CASARDRGSQPQHF. CDR3 in DNA: TGTGCCAGCGCCCGGGACAGGGGAAGTCAGCCCCAGCATTTT.

The chain employs TRBV7-2 and TRBJ1-1; D is unresolved. Per germline, CDR1 SGHTA and CDR2 FQGNSA. Trimming stripped 0 bases from V and 0 bases from J, with 14 bases between. This CDR3 has 17 residues. For the CDR3, the DNA is TGTGCCAGCAGCTTAGCCGTCCGACGGGAGATGAACACTGAAGCTTTCTTT. It is translated as CASSLAVRREMNTEAFF.

The rearrangement joins TRBV5-4 to TRBJ2-1; TRBD1 is a possible D gene (6 bases). Germline V gene sequence: CDR1 SGHNT, CDR2 YYREEE (reference sequence). V was shortened by 0 bases and J by 2 bases, with 9 bases between the two germline ends. The CDR3 is 15 amino acids. CDR3 region: CASSLGQGPYNEQFF. CDR3 bases: TGTGCCAGCAGCTTGGGGCAGGGGCCCTACAATGAGCAGTTCTTC.

V and J are TRBV25-1 and TRBJ2-5; possible D gene TRBD1, 5 bases. V was cut by 2 bases and J by 4 bases, with 17 bases left in between. CDR1 and CDR2 (germline): MGHDK, SYGVNS. The CDR3 is made up of 16 amino acids. Here the CDR3 reads CASSEGPGRRGETQYF. CDR3 bases: TGTGCCAGCAGTGAAGGTCCCGGCAGAAGGGGAGAGACCCAGTACTTC.

V is TRBV27 and J is TRBJ2-1; no definite D call. V lost 8 bases and J 4 bases, leaving 9 bases between the germline ends. Germline V gene data show CDR1 as MNHEY and CDR2 as SMNVEV (reference sequence). The CDR3 is made up of 12 amino acids. The CDR3: CASSRSYNEQFF. The DNA of the CDR3 is TGTGCCAGCTCCAGATCGTACAATGAGCAGTTCTTC.

The chain couples TRBV3-1 (or the pseudogene TRBV3-2) to TRBJ2-7, with unresolved D. Germline V gene data show CDR1 as LGHDT and CDR2 as YNNKEL (reference sequence). V was shortened by 0 bases and J by 7 bases, with 13 bases between the two germline ends. CDR3 length: 14 residues. The CDR3 loop reads CASSQDLSRLEQYF. CDR3 sequence (DNA): TGTGCCAGCAGCCAAGATCTTTCACGGTTGGAGCAGTACTTC.

The V call is TRBV19, the J call TRBJ2-3, with D perhaps matching TRBD2 (7 bases). Germline values: CDR1 LNHDA, CDR2 SQIVND (reference sequence). V lost 4 bases and J 0 bases, leaving 14 bases between the germline ends. The CDR3 extends over 16 amino acids. CDR3 nucleotide sequence: TGTGCCAGTAGTAGCGGGGGCCACGGGAGCACAGATACGCAGTATTTT. This gives the protein CASSSGGHGSTDTQYF.

The V call is TRBV10-3, the J call TRBJ1-5, with 8 bases matching TRBD1. V lost 10 bases to trimming and J lost 0 bases; unmatched junction nucleotides: 2. Germline-derived CDR1 and CDR2 are ENHRY and SYGVKD. The CDR3 runs to 13 residues. In nucleotides, the CDR3 is TGTGCCACACAGGGGGATAGCAATCAGCCCCAGCATTTT. Translation: CATQGDSNQPQHF.

V usage is TRBV7-9 and J usage is TRBJ1-2; a weak D match, TRBD1 (6 bases). V was clipped by 5 bases and J by 2 bases, with 9 bases between them. Looked up from germline, CDR1 is SEHNR and CDR2 is FQNEAQ (reference sequence). The CDR3 runs to 13 residues. CDR3 sequence: CASSRDRNYGYTF. The CDR3 DNA reads TGTGCCAGCAGCAGAGACAGGAACTATGGCTACACCTTC.

CDR3 sequence: CASSSGQGAHGYTF. CDR3 sequence (DNA): TGTGCCAGTAGTTCTGGGCAGGGGGCGCATGGCTACACCTTC. V usage is TRBV19 and J usage is TRBJ1-2; TRBD1 matches at 8 bases. Germline V CDR1 and CDR2: LNHDA, SQIVND (reference sequence). This CDR3 region has 14 residues. V dropped 5 bases and J dropped 6; count of bases not matched to a gene: 8.

The chain couples TRBV6-2 or TRBV6-3 to TRBJ2-1; D is ambiguous. CDR3 length equals 13 residues. The V gene lost 0 bases and the J gene lost 9 bases, with 9 bases spanning the gap. The germline gives CDR1 MNHEY, CDR2 SVGEGT. CDR3 sequence: CASSYSVPGEQFF. In DNA form, the CDR3 reads TGTGCCAGCAGTTACTCAGTTCCGGGTGAGCAGTTCTTC.

The chain combines TRBV11-3 with TRBJ2-3; 9 bases agree with TRBD2. The ends lost 6 bases at V and 4 bases at J; junction bases unmatched: 8. The CDR3 runs 15 residues. The germline CDR1 and CDR2 sequences are SGHNT and YENEEA. CDR3 protein: CASSPGLAWADTQYF. The DNA for the CDR3 is TGTGCCAGCAGTCCAGGACTAGCGTGGGCAGATACGCAGTATTTT.

The chain uses TRBV9 and TRBJ2-1, with 13 bases identical to TRBD2. CDR3 length: 18 residues. V lost 0 bases to trimming and J lost 9 bases; unmatched junction nucleotides: 12. Germline CDR1 is SGDLS and CDR2 is YYNGEE. The chain's CDR3 is CASSVAARTSGSYVEQFF. In DNA form, the CDR3 reads TGTGCCAGCAGCGTAGCCGCTCGGACTAGCGGGAGTTATGTTGAGCAGTTCTTC.